A single sample is the source of the 3 T cell receptor beta chains below, sequenced in a study of T cell repertoires in cytomegalovirus infection. From the reads, TCRdb called clonotypes with MiXCR, one entry per CDR3 protein. This table holds 350,000 to 550,000 distinct CDR3 sequences, roughly 30% found once. Sequencing input: PBMCs. These receptors originate from a human donor in good health (CMV status not recorded). Some clones in this sample may be carry-over from other donors' samples.

The chain has TRBV7-8 and TRBJ1-2; D remains unclear. The CDR3 runs 16 residues. V lost 5 bases to trimming and J lost 2 bases, with 18 bases between them. The V gene's germline CDR1 is SGHVS and CDR2 FQNEAQ. The CDR3 nucleotides are TGTGCCAGCAGCCAATCTTCTGGCAGAAAGAACTATGGCTACACCTTC. Its translation is CASSQSSGRKNYGYTF.

The genes are TRBV9 and TRBJ1-1, with a tentative D call TRBD1 (5 bases). The CDR3 is 15 residues long. From germline, CDR1 is SGDLS and CDR2 YYNGEE. Trimming left V 4 bases short and J 4 bases short, with 17 bases between. CDR3 region: CASSSGPPLGTEAFF. For the CDR3, the DNA is TGTGCCAGCAGCTCGGGACCCCCGCTGGGCACTGAAGCTTTCTTT. Variable domain in full (rest from reference TRBV9 and TRBJ1-1): DSGVTQTPKHLITATGQRVTLRCSPRSGDLSVYWYQQSLDQGLQFLIQYYNGEERAKGNILERFSAQQFPDLHSELNLSSLELGDSALYFCASSSGPPLGTEAFFGQGTRLTVV.

This clonotype was counted at least ten times. This chain joins TRBV7-6 and TRBJ2-7, with D maybe TRBD1 (5 bases). V was trimmed by 11 bases and J by 0 bases, leaving 17 bases between them. The length of the CDR3 is 14 residues. Germline V gives CDR1 SGHVS, CDR2 FNYEAQ. The CDR3 loop reads CASRRETTSYEQYF. The DNA of the CDR3 is TGTGCCTCCCGCAGGGAAACAACCTCCTACGAGCAGTACTTC.